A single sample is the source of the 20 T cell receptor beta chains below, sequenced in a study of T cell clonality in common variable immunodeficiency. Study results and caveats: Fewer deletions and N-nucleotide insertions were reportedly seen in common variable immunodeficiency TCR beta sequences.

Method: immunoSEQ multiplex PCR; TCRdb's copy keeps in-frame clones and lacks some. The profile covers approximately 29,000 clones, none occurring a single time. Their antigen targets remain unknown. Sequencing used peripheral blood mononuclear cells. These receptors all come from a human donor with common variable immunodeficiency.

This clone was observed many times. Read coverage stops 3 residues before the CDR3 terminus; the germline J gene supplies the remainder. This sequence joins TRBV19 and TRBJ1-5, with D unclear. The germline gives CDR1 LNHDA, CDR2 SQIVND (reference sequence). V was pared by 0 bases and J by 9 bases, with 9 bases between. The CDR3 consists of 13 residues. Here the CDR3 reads CASSIDPSLPQHF. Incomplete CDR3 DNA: TGTGCCAGTAGTATAGATCCGTCCCTGCCC.

The covered CDR3 bases are TGTGCCAGCAGTGACCTACTCGGGGTTTTCTATGGC. Translation: CASSDLLGVFYG. The entire CDR3 protein reads CASSDLLGVFYGYTF. V gene TRBV6-1 combines with J gene TRBJ1-2, with unresolved D. The CDR3 goes on 3 residues after the read ends, and that part is filled in from the germline J gene. There are 15 residues in the CDR3. Trimming stripped 3 bases from V and 4 bases from J, with 15 bases between. The germline V gene has CDR1 MNHNS and CDR2 SASEGT.

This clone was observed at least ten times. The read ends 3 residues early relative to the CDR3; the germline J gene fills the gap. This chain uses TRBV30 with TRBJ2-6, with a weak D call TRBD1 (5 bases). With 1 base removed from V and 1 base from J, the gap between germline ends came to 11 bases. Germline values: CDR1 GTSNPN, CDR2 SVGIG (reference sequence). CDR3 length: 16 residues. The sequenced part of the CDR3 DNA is TGTGCCTGGAGTGCCCTACAGGTATCTGGGGCCAACGTC. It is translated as CAWSALQVSGANV. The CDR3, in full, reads CAWSALQVSGANVLTF.

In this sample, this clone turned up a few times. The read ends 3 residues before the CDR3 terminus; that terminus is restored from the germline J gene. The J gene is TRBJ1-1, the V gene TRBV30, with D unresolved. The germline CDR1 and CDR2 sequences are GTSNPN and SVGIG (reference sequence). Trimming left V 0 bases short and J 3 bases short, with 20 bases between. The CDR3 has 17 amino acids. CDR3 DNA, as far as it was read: TGTGCCTGGAGTGTATTAGCCCCCACCCTCGGGGACACTGAA. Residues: CAWSVLAPTLGDTE. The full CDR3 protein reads CAWSVLAPTLGDTEAFF.

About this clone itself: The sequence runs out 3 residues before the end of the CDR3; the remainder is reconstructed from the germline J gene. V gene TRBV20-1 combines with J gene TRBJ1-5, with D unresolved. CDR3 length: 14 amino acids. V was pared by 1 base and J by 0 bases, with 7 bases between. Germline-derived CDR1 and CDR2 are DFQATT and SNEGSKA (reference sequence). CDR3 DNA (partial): TGCAGTGCTAGAGCGGGGAATAGCAATCAGCCC. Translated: CSARAGNSNQP. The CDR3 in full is CSARAGNSNQPQHF.

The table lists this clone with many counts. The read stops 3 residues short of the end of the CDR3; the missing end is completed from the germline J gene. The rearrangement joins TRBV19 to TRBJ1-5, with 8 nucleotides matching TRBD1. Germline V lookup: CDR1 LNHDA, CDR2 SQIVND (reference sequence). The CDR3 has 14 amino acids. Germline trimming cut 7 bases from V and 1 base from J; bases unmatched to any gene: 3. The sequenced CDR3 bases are TGTGCCAGTAAGAGGGACAGGAGCAATCAGCCC. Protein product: CASKRDRSNQP. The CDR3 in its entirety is CASKRDRSNQPQHF.

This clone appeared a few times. CDR3 loop: CASSGSGSYEQYF. CDR3 DNA, as far as it was read: TGTGCCAGCAGCGGGAGCGGCTCCTACGAG. The rearrangement joins TRBV11-3 to TRBJ2-7; a weak D match, TRBD2 (5 bases). The read finishes 3 residues shy of the CDR3 end, and the germline J gene is used to complete it. CDR1 SGHNT and CDR2 YENEEA come from the germline V gene. The CDR3 contains 13 residues. Deletions cut 5 bases from V and 0 bases from J, with 8 bases between.

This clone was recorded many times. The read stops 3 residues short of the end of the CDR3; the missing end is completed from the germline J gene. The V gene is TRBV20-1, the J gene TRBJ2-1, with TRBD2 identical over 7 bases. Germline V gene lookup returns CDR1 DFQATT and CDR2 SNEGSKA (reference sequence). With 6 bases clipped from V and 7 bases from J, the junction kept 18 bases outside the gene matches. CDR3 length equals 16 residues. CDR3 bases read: TGCAGTGCCCTTCCACCGAGTGGGAGGGGTGGGAATGAG. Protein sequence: CSALPPSGRGGNE. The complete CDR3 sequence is CSALPPSGRGGNEQFF.

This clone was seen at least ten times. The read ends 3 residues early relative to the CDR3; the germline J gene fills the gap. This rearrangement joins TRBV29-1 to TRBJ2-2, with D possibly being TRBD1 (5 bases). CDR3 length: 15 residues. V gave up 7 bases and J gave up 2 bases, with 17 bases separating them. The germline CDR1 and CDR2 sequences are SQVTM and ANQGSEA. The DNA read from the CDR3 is TGCAGCGGTCTTACAGGAAAGGTTAACACCGGGGAG. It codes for CSGLTGKVNTGE. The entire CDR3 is CSGLTGKVNTGELFF.

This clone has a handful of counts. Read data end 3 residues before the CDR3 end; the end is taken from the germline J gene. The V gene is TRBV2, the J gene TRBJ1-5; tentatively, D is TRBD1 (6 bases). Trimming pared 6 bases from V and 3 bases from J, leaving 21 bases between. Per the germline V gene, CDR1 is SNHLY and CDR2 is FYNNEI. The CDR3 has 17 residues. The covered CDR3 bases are TGTGCCAGCAGGGAAAGGTTGGGGGCCGGGAACAATCAGCCC. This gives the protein CASRERLGAGNNQP. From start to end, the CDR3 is CASRERLGAGNNQPQHF.

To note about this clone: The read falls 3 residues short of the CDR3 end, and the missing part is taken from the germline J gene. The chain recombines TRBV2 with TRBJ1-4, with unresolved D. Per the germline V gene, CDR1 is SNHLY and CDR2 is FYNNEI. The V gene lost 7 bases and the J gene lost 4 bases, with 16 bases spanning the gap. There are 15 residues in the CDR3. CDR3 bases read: TGTGCCAGCATAGAACAGCGGGGAGATAATGAAAAA. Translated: CASIEQRGDNEK. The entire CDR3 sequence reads CASIEQRGDNEKLFF. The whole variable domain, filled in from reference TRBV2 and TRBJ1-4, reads EPEVTQTPSHQVTQMGQEVILRCVPISNHLYFYWYRQILGQKVEFLVSFYNNEISEKSEIFDDQFSVERPDGSNFTLKIRSTKLEDSAMYFCASIEQRGDNEKLFFGSGTQLSVL.

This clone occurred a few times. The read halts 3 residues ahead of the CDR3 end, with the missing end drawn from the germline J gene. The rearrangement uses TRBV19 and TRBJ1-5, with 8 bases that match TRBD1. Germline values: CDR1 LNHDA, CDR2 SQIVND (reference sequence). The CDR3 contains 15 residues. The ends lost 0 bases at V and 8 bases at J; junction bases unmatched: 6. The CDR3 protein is CASSIDRTGREPQHF. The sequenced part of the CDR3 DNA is TGTGCCAGTAGTATAGATCGGACAGGGCGCGAGCCC.

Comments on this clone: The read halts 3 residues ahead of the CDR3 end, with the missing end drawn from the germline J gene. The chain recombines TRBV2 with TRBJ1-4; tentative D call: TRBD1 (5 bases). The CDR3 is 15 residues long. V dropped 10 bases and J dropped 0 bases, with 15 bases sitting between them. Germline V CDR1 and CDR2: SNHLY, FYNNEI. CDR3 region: CATKLDSATNEKLFF. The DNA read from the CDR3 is TGTGCCACAAAACTCGACAGTGCAACTAATGAAAAA.

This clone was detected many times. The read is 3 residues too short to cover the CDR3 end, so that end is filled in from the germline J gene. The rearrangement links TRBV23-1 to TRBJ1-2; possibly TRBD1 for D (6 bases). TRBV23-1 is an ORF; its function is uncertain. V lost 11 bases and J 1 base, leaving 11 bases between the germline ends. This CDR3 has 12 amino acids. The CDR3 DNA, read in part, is TGCGCCGGGGACATCTTTAACTATGGC. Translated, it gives CAGDIFNYG. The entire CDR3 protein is CAGDIFNYGYTF.

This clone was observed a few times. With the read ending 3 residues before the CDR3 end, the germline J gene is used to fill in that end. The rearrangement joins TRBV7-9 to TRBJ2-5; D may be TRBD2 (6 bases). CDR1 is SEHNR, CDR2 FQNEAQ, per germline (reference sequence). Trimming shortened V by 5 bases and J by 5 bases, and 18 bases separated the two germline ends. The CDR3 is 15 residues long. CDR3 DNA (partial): TGTGCCAGCAGCCCAGGTTCTCGACTAGGGGAGACC. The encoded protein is CASSPGSRLGET. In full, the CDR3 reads CASSPGSRLGETQYF.

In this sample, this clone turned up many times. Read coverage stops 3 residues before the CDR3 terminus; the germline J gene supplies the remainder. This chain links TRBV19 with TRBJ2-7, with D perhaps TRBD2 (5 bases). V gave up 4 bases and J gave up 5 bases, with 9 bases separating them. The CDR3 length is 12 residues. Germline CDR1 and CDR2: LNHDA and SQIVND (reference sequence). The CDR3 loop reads CASSNRGNEQYF. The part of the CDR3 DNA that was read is TGTGCCAGTAGTAATCGGGGAAACGAG.

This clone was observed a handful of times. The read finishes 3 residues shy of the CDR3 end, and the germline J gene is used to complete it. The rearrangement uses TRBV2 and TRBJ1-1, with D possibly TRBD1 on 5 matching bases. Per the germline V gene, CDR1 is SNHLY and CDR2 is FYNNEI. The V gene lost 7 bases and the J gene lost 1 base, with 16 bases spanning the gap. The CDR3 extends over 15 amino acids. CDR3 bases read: TGTGCCAGCACGTCCCAAGGGGTAAGGAACACTGAA. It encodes CASTSQGVRNTE. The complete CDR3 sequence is CASTSQGVRNTEAFF.

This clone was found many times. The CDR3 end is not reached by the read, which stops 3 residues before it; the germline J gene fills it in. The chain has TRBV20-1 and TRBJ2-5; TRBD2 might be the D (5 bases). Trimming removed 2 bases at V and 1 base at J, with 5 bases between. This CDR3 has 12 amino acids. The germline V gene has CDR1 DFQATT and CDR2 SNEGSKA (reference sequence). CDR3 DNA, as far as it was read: TGCAGTGCTAGACGGGGCCAAGAGACC. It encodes CSARRGQET. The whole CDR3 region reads CSARRGQETQYF.

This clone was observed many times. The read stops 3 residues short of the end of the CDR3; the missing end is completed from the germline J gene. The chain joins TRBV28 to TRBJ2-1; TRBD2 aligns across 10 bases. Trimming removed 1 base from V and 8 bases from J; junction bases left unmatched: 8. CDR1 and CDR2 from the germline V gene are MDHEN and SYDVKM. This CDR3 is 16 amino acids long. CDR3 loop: CASSLLASGRFDEQFF. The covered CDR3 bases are TGTGCCAGCAGTTTATTGGCTAGCGGGAGATTCGATGAG.

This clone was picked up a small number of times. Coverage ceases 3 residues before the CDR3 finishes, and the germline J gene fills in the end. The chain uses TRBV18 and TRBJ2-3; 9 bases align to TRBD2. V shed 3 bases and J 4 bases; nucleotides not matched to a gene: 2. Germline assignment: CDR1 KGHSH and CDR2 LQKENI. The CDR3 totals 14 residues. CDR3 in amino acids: CASSPSGSADTQYF. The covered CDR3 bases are TGTGCCAGCTCACCTAGCGGGAGCGCAGATACG. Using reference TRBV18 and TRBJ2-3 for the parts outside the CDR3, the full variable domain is NAGVMQNPRHLVRRRGQEARLRCSPMKGHSHVYWYRQLPEEGLKFMVYLQKENIIDESGMPKERFSAEFPKEGPSILRIQQVVRGDSAAYFCASSPSGSADTQYFGPGTRLTVL.